This TCR beta chain was recovered during a study of T-cell reconstitution after alpha-beta-depleted transplantation in children. TCRbeta library preparation incorporated unique molecular identifiers. MiXCR, run by TCRdb on the PCR reads, gives a single entry per CDR3 protein. The sample holds a few hundred thousand distinct CDR3 sequences, under 14% seen once. This clonotype occurred many times. The antigen is unknown. Study observations and caveats: High day-60 TCRbeta diversity in some patients came from surviving recipient T cells and thymic progenitors. About two months after transplant, alpha-beta T cells reportedly came from several hundred expanded graft clones. From newly produced T cells came most of the T-cell counts and diversity one year after transplant.

This CDR3 comprises 16 residues. Germline V CDR1 and CDR2: DFQATT, SNEGSKA (reference sequence). Germline trimming cut 2 bases from V and 6 bases from J; bases unmatched to any gene: 13. This clonotype was obtained from a male patient aged 2-9 years who had a stem cell transplant for chronic granulomatous disease, so the T cells may come from the graft donor. V gene TRBV20-1 combines with J gene TRBJ2-1, with 7 nucleotides matching TRBD2. The sequencing used peripheral blood, collected 180 days after TCRalphabeta/CD19-depleted stem cell transplant. The CDR3 DNA sequence: TGCAGTGCTAGAATCCCTAGCGGAGGGAACCTCAATGAGCAGTTCTTC. This translates into CSARIPSGGNLNEQFF.